This T cell receptor beta chain emerged from a study of blood T cell repertoires in COVID-19. As for the study in general: The origin of the acute and convalescent COVID-19 samples was the United States, Italy and Spain. The cDNA or gDNA used as material had been derived from T cells, B-cell-depleted T cells, or PBMCs.

This table comes from immunoSEQ multiplex PCR, and its TCRdb copy is limited to in-frame clones, with some not included. Of over 150,000 clones in the sample, around nine tenths were seen once. This CDR3 region has 14 residues. Germline V gives CDR1 SGHNT, CDR2 YYREEE (reference sequence). Trimming shortened V by 0 bases and J by 7 bases, and 10 bases separated the two germline ends. Sequenced input: peripheral blood. The TCR comes from a woman aged 18-29 years who had recovered from COVID-19. The chain carries TRBV5-4 and TRBJ2-2, with a tentative D call TRBD2 (5 bases). The DNA for the CDR3 is TGTGCCAGCAGCTTGGAGTCGGGGATCGGGGAGCTGTTTTTT. Translated: CASSLESGIGELFF.